One T cell receptor beta chain is described in this entry. Its target is unknown. The germline V gene encodes CDR1 SGDLS and CDR2 YYNGEE. The CDR3 extends over 14 amino acids. Trimming removed 7 bases from V and 5 bases from J; junction bases left unmatched: 8. The entry originates in a study of cytomegalovirus exposure and HLA in healthy donors. Overall study results and limits: Only CMV serostatus was available as immune exposure information. A later analysis reported that several of the most significant clusters appeared to be linked to common viral pathogens, among them Epstein-Barr virus. A later look showed TCR association rates differing by HLA locus, highest for DRB1 and lowest for HLA-C.

Amplification used 60 Vbeta primers and 13 Jbeta primers. Repertoires were generated with immunoSEQ multiplex PCR, while TCRdb's copy carries only in-frame clones and drops some. The table shows over 20,000 clones, with around 64% occurring only once. This chain joins TRBV9 and TRBJ1-1; 10 nucleotides align to TRBD1. This clonotype was sampled from a woman between 50 and 59 years old in good health and CMV-seronegative. The source material was PBMCs. In DNA, the CDR3 is TGTGCCAGCCAACCGGGACAGGGGAGGACTGAAGCTTTCTTT. Protein product: CASQPGQGRTEAFF.